These 17 T cell receptor beta chains share one sample of origin, sequenced in a study of T-cell reconstitution after alpha-beta-depleted transplantation in children. TCRbeta library preparation incorporated unique molecular identifiers. MiXCR, applied by TCRdb to the PCR reads, yields one record per CDR3 protein. The sample includes around 700,000 distinct CDR3 sequences, around 13% seen only once; the top ten take 0.79%. The input for sequencing was PBMCs, taken before TCRalphabeta/CD19-depleted stem cell transplant. These receptors were obtained from a girl aged 2-10 years with congenital amegakaryocytic thrombocytopenia, due to receive a stem cell transplant.

V is TRBV5-1 and J is TRBJ2-3; either TRBD1 or TRBD2 may supply D (5 bases each). CDR3 length: 15 amino acids. The V gene's germline CDR1 is SGHRS and CDR2 YFSETQ. V lost 3 bases, J lost 3 bases, and 14 bases lay in between. The CDR3 reads CASSSGTIYTDTQYF. For the CDR3, the DNA is TGCGCCAGCAGCTCAGGGACCATTTATACAGATACGCAGTATTTT.

At least ten counts were recorded for this clonotype. The CDR3 coding sequence is TGTGCCAGCAGTTACTCTGCGCGGGAGGGCACAGATACGCAGTATTTT. The encoded protein is CASSYSAREGTDTQYF. The genes are TRBV6-5 and TRBJ2-3; 8 bases line up with TRBD2. The ends lost 0 bases at V and 1 base at J; junction bases unmatched: 3. The CDR3 is 16 amino acids. Germline V lookup: CDR1 MNHEY, CDR2 SVGAGI.

The sample holds many counts of this clonotype. V gene TRBV20-1 combines with J gene TRBJ1-2; tentatively, D is TRBD1 (5 bases). CDR1 DFQATT and CDR2 SNEGSKA come from the germline V gene (reference sequence). V lost 6 bases and J lost 5, with 13 bases in between. The CDR3 length is 12 residues. In DNA form, the CDR3 reads TGCAGTGCCGGGACCCAACCTTATGGCTACACCTTC. Its translation is CSAGTQPYGYTF.

This clonotype was detected many times. The chain employs TRBV12-3 or TRBV12-4 and TRBJ2-7, with D uncertain. This CDR3 comprises 11 residues. Between the trimmed V and J ends, which lost 2 bases and 7 bases, there was a span of 6 bases. The CDR3 DNA follows: TGTGCCAGCAGTTTATCCTGGGAGCAGTACTTC. This translates into CASSLSWEQYF.

This clonotype came up once. This chain uses TRBV30 with TRBJ1-2, with TRBD1 as a possible D gene (5 bases). CDR3 size: 13 residues. Deletions cut 4 bases from V and 6 bases from J, with 15 bases between. The germline V gene encodes CDR1 GTSNPN and CDR2 SVGIG (reference sequence). CDR3 coding DNA: TGTGCCTGGAACTCAGGGAGTGGTGATGGCTACACCTTC. Translation gives CAWNSGSGDGYTF.

This clonotype has more than one count but fewer than ten. The chain has TRBV5-1 and TRBJ2-1, with 11 positions matching TRBD2. The ends lost 0 bases at V and 4 bases at J; junction bases unmatched: 3. Germline CDR1 and CDR2: SGHRS and YFSETQ. The CDR3 is made up of 16 amino acids. CDR3 protein: CASSLETSGGYNEQFF. DNA for the CDR3: TGCGCCAGCAGCTTGGAAACTAGCGGGGGTTACAATGAGCAGTTCTTC.

In this sample, this clonotype turned up a few times. This rearrangement joins TRBV6-2 or TRBV6-3 to TRBJ2-2; D may be TRBD2 (7 bases). Deletions cut 0 bases from V and 5 bases from J, with 25 bases between. CDR1 is MNHEY, CDR2 SVGEGT, per germline. The CDR3 sequence is 20 residues long. The CDR3 region is CASSYSGGAAGDGSTGELFF. DNA of the CDR3: TGTGCCAGCAGTTACTCGGGGGGGGCAGCAGGGGATGGATCTACCGGGGAGCTGTTTTTT.

This clonotype appeared many times. The chain is built from TRBV20-1 and TRBJ2-2, with D tentatively TRBD1 (5 bases). Trimming took 2 bases from V and 6 from J, leaving 13 bases between them. CDR1 DFQATT and CDR2 SNEGSKA come from the germline V gene (reference sequence). CDR3 length: 14 residues. CDR3: CSARLVPGSGELFF. The CDR3 coding sequence is TGCAGTGCTAGACTAGTACCAGGGTCCGGGGAGCTGTTTTTT.

Many counts were recorded for this clonotype. The chain joins TRBV28 to TRBJ1-1; no clear D. V was shortened by 5 bases and J by 7 bases, with 8 bases between the two germline ends. The CDR3 has 11 amino acids. The germline V gene encodes CDR1 MDHEN and CDR2 SYDVKM. CDR3 DNA: TGTGCCAGCAGTAGGGATCGTGAAGCTTTCTTT. Residues: CASSRDREAFF.

This clonotype was seen ten or more times. The chain employs TRBV27 and TRBJ2-3; 7 nucleotides line up with TRBD2. Germline V lookup: CDR1 MNHEY, CDR2 SMNVEV (reference sequence). The ends lost 5 bases at V and 4 bases at J; junction bases unmatched: 12. The CDR3 contains 16 residues. The CDR3 loop reads CASSPLAARIPDTQYF. CDR3 in DNA: TGTGCCAGCAGTCCTCTAGCGGCCCGGATCCCAGATACGCAGTATTTT.

In this sample, this clonotype turned up many times. V is TRBV5-1 and J is TRBJ1-2; no firm D call. The germline gives CDR1 SGHRS, CDR2 YFSETQ. The CDR3 runs to 15 residues. V was trimmed by 2 bases and J by 3 bases, leaving 14 bases between them. As DNA, the CDR3 is TGCGCCAGCAGCTTTTTCGAGGTATCAGACTATGGCTACACCTTC. Amino acid sequence: CASSFFEVSDYGYTF.

This clonotype was seen at least ten times. The V and J genes are TRBV11-2 and TRBJ2-1; 8 bases map to TRBD2. The germline V gene encodes CDR1 SGHAT and CDR2 FQNNGV. V trimming: 5 bases; J trimming: 7 bases; junction bases outside the gene matches: 10. The CDR3 contains 15 residues. CDR3 in amino acids: CASSLLFGRENEQFF. The DNA for the CDR3 is TGTGCCAGCAGCCTACTGTTCGGGAGGGAGAATGAGCAGTTCTTC.

This clonotype was seen repeatedly, ten times or more. Here the CDR3 DNA reads TGTGCCAGCAGTTTACCCCCTCGAGATGAGCAGTTCTTC. Its protein product is CASSLPPRDEQFF. This chain connects TRBV12-3 or TRBV12-4 to TRBJ2-1; the D is unclear. Trimming cost V 2 bases and J 8 bases, with 10 bases left between them. The CDR3 is 13 residues long.

This clonotype has a count of ten or more. The chain employs TRBV27 and TRBJ1-1, with 8 bases identical to TRBD1. Losses at the gene ends were 5 bases for V and 1 base for J; bases not matched to a gene: 6. CDR1 and CDR2 from the germline V gene are MNHEY and SMNVEV (reference sequence). This CDR3 is 15 amino acids long. The CDR3 bases are TGTGCCAGCAGTACCTGGACAGGGCAGAACACTGAAGCTTTCTTT. The encoded protein is CASSTWTGQNTEAFF.

This clonotype was detected many times. The J gene is TRBJ1-1, the V gene TRBV20-1; D not certain. CDR3 length equals 13 residues. V gave up 3 bases and J gave up 0 bases, with 8 bases separating them. Germline V gene sequence: CDR1 DFQATT, CDR2 SNEGSKA (reference sequence). CDR3 nucleotide sequence: TGCAGTGCTAGTCAGGTAGTGAACACTGAAGCTTTCTTT. Its translation is CSASQVVNTEAFF.

The genes are TRBV24-1 and TRBJ2-3, with 9 positions matching TRBD1. Looked up from germline, CDR1 is KGHDR and CDR2 is SFDVKD. The CDR3 loop spans 14 amino acids. With 7 bases clipped from V and 4 bases from J, the junction kept 5 bases outside the gene matches. The CDR3: CATSQQGAADTQYF. CDR3 bases: TGTGCCACCAGCCAACAGGGGGCTGCAGATACGCAGTATTTT.

The chain has TRBV28 and TRBJ2-5; D remains unclear. Trimming took 2 bases from V and 5 from J, leaving 12 bases between them. CDR3 length equals 14 residues. Germline CDR1 and CDR2: MDHEN and SYDVKM. CDR3 nucleotides: TGTGCCAGCAGTTTAAGGTCAAACCGGGAGACCCAGTACTTC. It specifies CASSLRSNRETQYF.